This section outlines one T cell receptor beta chain sequence together with its context. This specimen comes from a study of blood T cell repertoires in COVID-19. Study summary: The United States, Italy and Spain supplied acute and convalescent COVID-19 samples.

Original handling: Amplified reference gene primers provided the basis for estimating nucleated cell counts. TCRdb keeps only in-frame clones here, not all; method: immunoSEQ multiplex PCR. V and J calls plus clone size are reproduced from that table; the DNA served to infer D and trimming. The repertoire has under 250,000 clones, approximately 81% of them found once; the top ten carry 3.5% to 4%. This CDR3 is 15 amino acids long. CDR1 is SEHNR and CDR2 is FQNEAQ in the germline V gene (reference sequence). Trimming removed 3 bases from V and 1 base from J, with 12 bases in between. This clonotype originated in a woman of 80 years or more with acute or convalescent COVID-19. This chain joins TRBV7-9 and TRBJ1-1, with D hard to call. The sample comprised peripheral blood. CDR3 bases: TGTGCCAGCAGCTTTAGTGGGCCCGAGAACACTGAAGCTTTCTTT. As protein: CASSFSGPENTEAFF.